The 21 T cell receptor beta chains below were found in one sample sequenced in a study of T cells in women clearing cervical HPV infection. Profiled with immunoSEQ multiplex PCR; TCRdb holds only in-frame clones, not every one. The sample totals under 45,000 clones. The source material was blood buffy coat. Receptors were obtained from a woman between 18 and 69 years old with a cervical HPV16 infection that either progressed to CIN3+ or cleared (not recorded which).

Comments on this clone: Read data end 3 residues before the CDR3 end; the end is taken from the germline J gene. This chain links TRBV5-1 with TRBJ2-3; D not resolved. CDR3 length: 15 residues. Germline CDR1 SGHRS, CDR2 YFSETQ. V was pared by 3 bases and J by 2 bases, with 13 bases between. The CDR3 loop is CASSYQSLYTDTQYF. CDR3 bases read: TGCGCCAGCAGCTACCAAAGCCTTTACACAGATACG.

A remark on this clone: The read falls 3 residues short of the CDR3 end, and the missing part is taken from the germline J gene. This sequence joins TRBV2 and TRBJ1-5; D is ambiguous. This CDR3 is built from 13 residues. V was trimmed by 3 bases and J by 6 bases, leaving 9 bases between them. Per the germline V gene, CDR1 is SNHLY and CDR2 is FYNNEI. The CDR3 here is CASSDAAGQPQHF. The covered CDR3 bases are TGTGCCAGCAGTGACGCCGCGGGTCAGCCC.

A remark on this clone: The CDR3 extends 3 residues past the end of the read, so its final part is completed from the germline J gene. The chain links TRBV19 to TRBJ1-3, with D tentatively TRBD1 (6 bases). V was shortened by 8 bases and J by 2 bases, with 10 bases between the two germline ends. CDR1 LNHDA and CDR2 SQIVND come from the germline V gene (reference sequence). The CDR3 runs to 13 residues. The CDR3 DNA, read in part, is TGTGCCAGTGCTGACAGGACTGGAAACACC. Amino acid sequence: CASADRTGNT. The whole CDR3 region reads CASADRTGNTIYF.

Worth noting for this clone: With the read ending 3 residues before the CDR3 end, the germline J gene is used to fill in that end. This sequence joins TRBV30 and TRBJ2-2; 11 bases align to TRBD2. The V gene end was trimmed by 4 bases and the J gene end by 7 bases; junction bases not matched to a gene: 11. This CDR3 contains 16 residues. The germline V gene has CDR1 GTSNPN and CDR2 SVGIG (reference sequence). The CDR3 is CAWTGTVAGGIGELFF. The CDR3 bases that were read are TGTGCCTGGACCGGGACTGTAGCGGGGGGGATCGGGGAG.

A word on this clone: The read falls 3 residues short of the CDR3 end, and the missing part is taken from the germline J gene. The chain has TRBV2 and TRBJ1-4, with TRBD1 identical over 7 bases. The length of the CDR3 is 15 residues. Losses at the gene ends were 7 bases for V and 0 bases for J; bases not matched to a gene: 5. Per germline, CDR1 SNHLY and CDR2 FYNNEI. This CDR3 reads CASMGTVSTNEKLFF. The DNA read from the CDR3 is TGTGCCAGCATGGGGACAGTATCAACTAATGAAAAA.

Notes on this clone: The read falls 3 residues short of the CDR3 end, and the missing part is taken from the germline J gene. The genes are TRBV20-1 and TRBJ1-5; 11 positions agree with TRBD1. In germline, CDR1 is DFQATT, CDR2 SNEGSKA (reference sequence). The CDR3 spans 16 residues. With V trimmed by 7 bases and J by 4 bases, 12 bases remained unmatched. This chain's CDR3 is CSVIPPGQGGNQPQHF. The part of the CDR3 DNA that was read is TGCAGTGTTATACCCCCGGGACAGGGGGGAAATCAGCCC.

Note on this clone: The CDR3 extends 3 residues past the end of the read, so its final part is completed from the germline J gene. V usage is TRBV11-2 and J usage is TRBJ1-1; D is unresolved. The CDR3 totals 15 residues. Germline values: CDR1 SGHAT, CDR2 FQNNGV. V was clipped by 1 base and J by 1 base, with 10 bases between them. The CDR3 bases that were read are TGTGCCAGCAGCTTAGGTTTTGCGGGGAACACTGAA. Translation: CASSLGFAGNTE. The entire CDR3 protein is CASSLGFAGNTEAFF.

Note on this clone: The missing CDR3 end, 3 residues past where the read stops, is filled in from the germline J gene. V usage is TRBV6-2 or TRBV6-3 and J usage is TRBJ1-5, with D tentatively TRBD1 (5 bases). The V gene's germline CDR1 is MNHEY and CDR2 SVGEGT. V lost 8 bases, J lost 0 bases, and 14 bases lay in between. This CDR3 has 15 residues. CDR3 region: CASALLGDSNQPQHF. The CDR3 DNA, read in part, is TGTGCCAGCGCTCTTTTAGGGGATAGCAATCAGCCC.

A remark on this clone: The read gets to within 3 residues of the CDR3 end, and the germline J gene fills in the rest. This chain uses TRBV5-1 with TRBJ1-1, with 10 bases identical to TRBD1. Germline V CDR1 and CDR2: SGHRS, YFSETQ. CDR3 length: 15 amino acids. The J segment lost 3 bases and the V segment lost 0 bases, leaving 2 bases of the junction unmatched. The CDR3 DNA, read in part, is TGCGCCAGCAGCTTGGGACAGGGGGCTCACACTGAA. This encodes CASSLGQGAHTE. The full CDR3 is CASSLGQGAHTEAFF. The whole variable domain, remainder taken from reference TRBV5-1 and TRBJ1-1, is KAGVTQTPRYLIKTRGQQVTLSCSPISGHRSVSWYQQTPGQGLQFLFEYFSETQRNKGNFPGRFSGRQFSNSRSEMNVSTLELGDSALYLCASSLGQGAHTEAFFGQGTRLTVV.

Note on this clone: From the germline J gene comes the end of the CDR3, since the read stops 3 residues before it. This chain links TRBV30 with TRBJ2-5, with TRBD1 identical over 8 bases. Germline V gene lookup returns CDR1 GTSNPN and CDR2 SVGIG (reference sequence). The CDR3 is made up of 15 amino acids. V lost 0 bases, J lost 5 bases, and 8 bases stayed unmatched. The covered CDR3 bases are TGTGCCTGGAGTGTACAGCGGACAGGGAGGGAGACC. Its protein product is CAWSVQRTGRET. From start to end, the CDR3 is CAWSVQRTGRETQYF. The whole variable domain, remainder taken from reference TRBV30 and TRBJ2-5, is SQTIHQWPATLVQPVGSPLSLECTVEGTSNPNLYWYRQAAGRGLQLLFYSVGIGQISSEVPQNLSASRPQDRQFILSSKKLLLSDSGFYLCAWSVQRTGRETQYFGPGTRLLVL.

Comments on this clone: The CDR3 end falls 3 residues outside the read, so it is completed with the germline J gene. The V call is TRBV5-6, the J call TRBJ1-6; a weak D match, TRBD1 (5 bases). V dropped 1 base and J dropped 7 bases, with 9 bases sitting between them. The CDR3 loop spans 14 amino acids. Germline V gene lookup returns CDR1 SGHDT and CDR2 YYEEEE. CDR3: CASSLPGWNSPLHF. The part of the CDR3 DNA that was read is TGTGCCAGCAGCTTGCCAGGGTGGAATTCACCC. The variable domain in full, completed from reference TRBV5-6 and TRBJ1-6, reads DAGVTQSPTHLIKTRGQQVTLRCSPKSGHDTVSWYQQALGQGPQFIFQYYEEEERQRGNFPDRFSGHQFPNYSSELNVNALLLGDSALYLCASSLPGWNSPLHFGNGTRLTVT.

As for this clone: The CDR3 end falls 3 residues outside the read, so it is completed with the germline J gene. This chain joins TRBV2 and TRBJ2-5; 8 bases agree with TRBD2. The V and J ends lost 1 base and 4 bases, in that order; junction bases with no gene match: 5. CDR1 SNHLY and CDR2 FYNNEI come from the germline V gene. CDR3 length equals 15 residues. The CDR3 loop reads CASSEVSGGGETQYF. Incomplete CDR3 DNA: TGTGCCAGCAGTGAAGTTTCCGGGGGGGGAGAGACC. Drawing the rest from reference TRBV2 and TRBJ2-5, the complete variable domain is EPEVTQTPSHQVTQMGQEVILRCVPISNHLYFYWYRQILGQKVEFLVSFYNNEISEKSEIFDDQFSVERPDGSNFTLKIRSTKLEDSAMYFCASSEVSGGGETQYFGPGTRLLVL.

Comment on this clone: The read ends 3 residues shy of where the CDR3 ends; the end is completed using the germline J gene. The genes are TRBV11-1 and TRBJ2-7, with D perhaps matching TRBD1 (6 bases). The CDR3 contains 12 residues. The germline gives CDR1 SGHAT, CDR2 FQDESV (reference sequence). V was pared by 5 bases and J by 3 bases, with 8 bases between. CDR3 bases read: TGTGCCAGCAGCCCGGACAGCTACGAG. It translates to CASSPDSYE. The whole CDR3 is CASSPDSYEQYF. Combining the CDR3 with reference TRBV11-1 and TRBJ2-7 gives the whole variable domain EAEVAQSPRYKITEKSQAVAFWCDPISGHATLYWYRQILGQGPELLVQFQDESVVDDSQLPKDRFSAERLKGVDSTLKIQPAELGDSAMYLCASSPDSYEQYFGPGTRLTVT.

Note on this clone: The sequence runs out 3 residues before the end of the CDR3; the remainder is reconstructed from the germline J gene. The chain employs TRBV5-1 and TRBJ2-3; 10 bases line up with TRBD2. The CDR3 is made up of 14 amino acids. J was trimmed by 4 bases and V by 4 bases; bases with no gene match: 3. Germline CDR1 is SGHRS and CDR2 is YFSETQ. The CDR3 bases that were read are TGCGCCAGCAGCACGAGCGGGGGGGCAGATACG. This gives the protein CASSTSGGADT. The whole CDR3 reads CASSTSGGADTQYF.

As concerns this clone: The missing CDR3 end, 3 residues past where the read stops, is filled in from the germline J gene. V and J are TRBV7-2 and TRBJ2-7, with 8 bases identical to TRBD1. The CDR3 runs 14 residues. V dropped 6 bases and J dropped 6; count of bases not matched to a gene: 10. Germline-derived CDR1 and CDR2 are SGHTA and FQGNSA. CDR3 bases read: TGTGCCAGCAGTCGCGACAGGGGTCGAGGCGAG. Amino acid sequence: CASSRDRGRGE. The CDR3, in full, reads CASSRDRGRGEQYF.

A remark on this clone: Coverage ceases 3 residues before the CDR3 finishes, and the germline J gene fills in the end. This sequence joins TRBV18 and TRBJ1-2; TRBD1 might be the D (6 bases). CDR3 length equals 14 residues. V lost 4 bases, J lost 3 bases, and 12 bases lay in between. Germline V gene lookup returns CDR1 KGHSH and CDR2 LQKENI. The CDR3 bases that were read are TGTGCCAGCTCACAGAACAGGGAGCACTATGGC. It yields the protein CASSQNREHYG. In full, the CDR3 reads CASSQNREHYGYTF.

The covered CDR3 bases are TGTGCCTGGAGTGTAGGACAGTCCTATGGC. Encoded protein: CAWSVGQSYG. The entire CDR3 is CAWSVGQSYGYTF. The chain employs TRBV30 and TRBJ1-2; tentative D call: TRBD1 (6 bases). The DNA ends 3 residues before the CDR3 does, and the rest of the CDR3 is filled in from the germline J gene. The germline V gene encodes CDR1 GTSNPN and CDR2 SVGIG (reference sequence). The V end lost 0 bases, the J end lost 4 bases, and 9 bases lay between the germline ends. This CDR3 has 13 residues.

On this clone itself: With the read ending 3 residues before the CDR3 end, the germline J gene is used to fill in that end. The chain couples TRBV11-2 to TRBJ2-7; D is possibly TRBD1 (6 bases). Germline-derived CDR1 and CDR2 are SGHAT and FQNNGV. V was trimmed by 1 base and J by 5 bases, leaving 9 bases between them. There are 13 residues in the CDR3. The CDR3 spells CASSLGNRDEQYF. CDR3 bases read: TGTGCCAGCAGCTTAGGTAACAGGGACGAG.

As regards this clone: With the read ending 3 residues before the CDR3 end, the germline J gene is used to fill in that end. The chain combines TRBV6-1 with TRBJ1-1; D is uncertain. CDR3 length: 12 amino acids. Deletions cut 4 bases from V and 0 bases from J, with 3 bases between. Germline assignment: CDR1 MNHNS and CDR2 SASEGT. The CDR3 protein is CASSALNTEAFF. Incomplete CDR3 DNA: TGTGCCAGCAGTGCTCTGAACACTGAA.

Regarding this clone: The read gets to within 3 residues of the CDR3 end, and the germline J gene fills in the rest. V usage is TRBV20-1 and J usage is TRBJ1-1, with D possibly being TRBD1 (6 bases). Germline V CDR1 and CDR2: DFQATT, SNEGSKA (reference sequence). The CDR3 has 14 amino acids. V lost 1 base to trimming and J lost 3 bases, with 12 bases between them. CDR3 loop: CSARAYRADTEAFF. CDR3 DNA (partial): TGCAGTGCTAGAGCATACAGGGCGGACACTGAA.

Note on this clone: The observed sequence ends 3 residues before the CDR3 terminus, with the missing tail filled in from the germline J gene. The chain combines TRBV5-1 with TRBJ1-3; D remains unclear. CDR1 is SGHRS and CDR2 is YFSETQ in the germline V gene. The CDR3 loop spans 15 amino acids. V was cut by 4 bases and J by 0 bases, with 11 bases left in between. CDR3 amino acids: CASSLGLDSGNTIYF. Incomplete CDR3 DNA: TGCGCCAGCAGCCTGGGTCTAGACTCTGGAAACACC.